The clone carrying this T cell receptor (beta chain) was observed a handful of times. The antigen remains undetermined. This CDR3 spans 14 amino acids. Trimming took 3 bases from V and 5 from J, leaving 13 bases between them. Germline V CDR1 and CDR2: LNHDA, SQIVND (reference sequence). The data were taken from a study of T cell repertoires in cytomegalovirus infection. Study-wide background: CMV infection and matching HLA type were both indicated by public TCR beta signatures. Points from the study as a whole: HLA-C-restricted CMV clonotypes gave the most frequent clonotype in two of eight donors. People with CMV and the relevant HLA were identified by cumulative public TCR beta family frequency.

A single record per CDR3 protein comes from TCRdb applying MiXCR to the reads. The sample lists around 180,000 distinct CDR3 sequences; approximately 28% were seen once. The chain carries TRBV19 and TRBJ1-1; tentative D call: TRBD1 (5 bases). This TCR came from a human donor in good health (CMV status not recorded). Some clones in this sample may be carry-over from other donors' samples. Sequences were obtained from PBMCs. CDR3: CASSILGDGTEAFF. The CDR3 DNA sequence: TGTGCCAGTAGTATTTTAGGGGACGGAACTGAAGCTTTCTTT.